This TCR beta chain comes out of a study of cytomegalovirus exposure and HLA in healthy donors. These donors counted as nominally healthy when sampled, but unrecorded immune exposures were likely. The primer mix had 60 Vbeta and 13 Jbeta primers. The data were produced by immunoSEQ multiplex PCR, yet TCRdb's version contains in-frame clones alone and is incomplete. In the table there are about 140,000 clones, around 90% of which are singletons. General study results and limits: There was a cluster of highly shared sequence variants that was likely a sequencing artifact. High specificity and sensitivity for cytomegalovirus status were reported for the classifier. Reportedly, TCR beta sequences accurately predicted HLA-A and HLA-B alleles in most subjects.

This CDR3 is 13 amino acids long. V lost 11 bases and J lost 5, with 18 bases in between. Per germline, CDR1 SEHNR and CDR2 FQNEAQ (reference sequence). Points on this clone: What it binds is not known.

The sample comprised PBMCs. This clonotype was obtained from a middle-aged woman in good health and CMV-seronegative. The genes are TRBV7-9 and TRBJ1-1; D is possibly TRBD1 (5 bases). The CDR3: CAGSQRGGTEAFF. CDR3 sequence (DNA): TGTGCCGGCTCCCAGCGGGGGGGAACTGAAGCTTTCTTT. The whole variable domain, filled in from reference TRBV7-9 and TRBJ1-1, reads DTGVSQNPRHKITKRGQNVTFRCDPISEHNRLYWYRQTLGQGPEFLTYFQNEAQLEKSRLLSDRFSAERPKGSFSTLEIQRTEQGDSAMYLCAGSQRGGTEAFFGQGTRLTVV.